This is a list of T cell receptor beta chains from one sample in a study of T cells in tuberculosis. Method: immunoSEQ multiplex PCR; TCRdb's copy keeps in-frame clones and lacks some. The table has 80,000 to 100,000 clones, roughly 91% seen once. The specimen sequenced was CD1b-GMM tetramer-negative cells sorted from PBMCs. The receptors originated from an adult woman with latent tuberculosis. The CDR3 runs from the conserved cysteine through the conserved F or W. D genes are given only for firm matches.

V gene: TRBV6-6; J gene: TRBJ2-5; D gene: TRBD2; CDR3 protein: CASTPIGGIAETQYF; CDR3 DNA: TGTGCCAGCACCCCTATCGGGGGGATTGCGGAGACCCAGTACTTC
V gene: TRBV19; J gene: TRBJ1-1; D gene: NA; CDR3 protein: CASSIRIGGRTEAFF; CDR3 DNA: TGTGCCAGTAGTATCAGGATAGGGGGTCGCACTGAAGCTTTCTTT
V gene: TRBV10-3; J gene: TRBJ2-2; D gene: NA; CDR3 protein: CAIRPGGNTGELFF; CDR3 DNA: TGTGCCATCCGACCCGGGGGGAACACCGGGGAGCTGTTTTTT
V gene: TRBV10-1; J gene: TRBJ2-3; D gene: TRBD2; CDR3 protein: CATQSTSGNTDTQYF; CDR3 DNA: TGCGCCACCCAATCGACTAGCGGGAACACAGATACGCAGTATTTT
V gene: TRBV19; J gene: TRBJ2-2; D gene: NA; CDR3 protein: CATQDGAETGELFF; CDR3 DNA: TGTGCCACGCAGGATGGGGCGGAGACCGGGGAGCTGTTTTTT
V gene: TRBV13; J gene: TRBJ2-7; D gene: TRBD1; CDR3 protein: CASSLARTGTSYEQYF; CDR3 DNA: TGTGCCAGCAGCCTTGCTCGGACAGGGACCTCCTACGAGCAGTACTTC
V gene: TRBV29-1; J gene: TRBJ2-3; D gene: NA; CDR3 protein: CSVDLASTDTQYF; CDR3 DNA: TGCAGCGTTGACTTAGCGAGCACAGATACGCAGTATTTT
V gene: TRBV5-4; J gene: TRBJ1-4; D gene: NA; CDR3 protein: CASSLGGATNEKLFF; CDR3 DNA: TGTGCCAGCAGCTTAGGGGGTGCAACTAATGAAAAACTGTTTTTT
V gene: TRBV5-1; J gene: TRBJ1-1; D gene: NA; CDR3 protein: CASSLALARNTEAFF; CDR3 DNA: TGCGCCAGCAGCTTGGCTTTGGCTCGAAACACTGAAGCTTTCTTT
V gene: TRBV27; J gene: TRBJ1-1; D gene: NA; CDR3 protein: CASSLSGGLPNTEAFF; CDR3 DNA: TGTGCCAGCAGTTTATCGGGGGGACTTCCGAACACTGAAGCTTTCTTT